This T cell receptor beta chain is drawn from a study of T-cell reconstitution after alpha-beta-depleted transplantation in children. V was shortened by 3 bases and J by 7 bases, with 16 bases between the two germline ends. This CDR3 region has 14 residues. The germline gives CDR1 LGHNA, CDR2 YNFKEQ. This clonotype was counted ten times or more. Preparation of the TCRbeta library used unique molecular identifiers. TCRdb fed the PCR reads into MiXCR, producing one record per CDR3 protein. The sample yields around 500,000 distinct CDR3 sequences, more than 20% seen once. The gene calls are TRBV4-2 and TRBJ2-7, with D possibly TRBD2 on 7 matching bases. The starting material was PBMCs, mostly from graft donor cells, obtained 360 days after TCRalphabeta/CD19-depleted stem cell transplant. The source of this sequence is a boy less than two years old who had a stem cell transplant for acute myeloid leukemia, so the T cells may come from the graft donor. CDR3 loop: CASSQDSGTREQYF. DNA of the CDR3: TGTGCCAGCAGCCAGGACAGCGGGACCCGAGAGCAGTACTTC.